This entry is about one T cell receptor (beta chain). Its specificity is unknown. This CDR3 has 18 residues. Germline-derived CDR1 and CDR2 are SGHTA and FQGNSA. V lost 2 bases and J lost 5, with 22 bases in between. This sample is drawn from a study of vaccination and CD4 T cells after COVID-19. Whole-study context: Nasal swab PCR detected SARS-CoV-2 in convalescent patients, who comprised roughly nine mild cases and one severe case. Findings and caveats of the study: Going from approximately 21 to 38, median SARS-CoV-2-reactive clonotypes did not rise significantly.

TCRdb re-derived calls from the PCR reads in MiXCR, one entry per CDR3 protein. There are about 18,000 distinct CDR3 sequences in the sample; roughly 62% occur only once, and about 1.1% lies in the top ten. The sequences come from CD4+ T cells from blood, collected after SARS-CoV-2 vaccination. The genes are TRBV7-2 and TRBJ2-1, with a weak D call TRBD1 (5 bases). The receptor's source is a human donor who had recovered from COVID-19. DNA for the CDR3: TGTGCCAGCAGCTTATACCCCGCCCCGGACAACGACGACAATGAGCAGTTCTTC. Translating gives CASSLYPAPDNDDNEQFF.